Here is one T cell receptor (beta chain) with its context. Its antigen is unidentified. These data come from a study of T cells after yellow fever vaccination. The CDR3 covers 18 residues. V shed 11 bases and J 0 bases; nucleotides not matched to a gene: 16. Germline V gene lookup returns CDR1 ENHRY and CDR2 SYGVKD. Study-wide findings and caveats: Booster sampling recovered most clones from primary vaccination (nearly 98% CD4, around 88% CD8).

TCRdb called the 5' RACE reads again in MiXCR, with one record for every CDR3 protein. The sample yields some 670,000 distinct CDR3 sequences, 12% seen once. The sample was PBMCs, taken on the day of the yellow fever booster vaccination. The origin of this receptor is a man aged 30 to 39 who received the YFV17D yellow fever vaccine. V usage is TRBV10-3 and J usage is TRBJ2-3; 11 bases line up with TRBD2. The chain's CDR3 is CAGRHSGRARPSTDTQYF. The CDR3 DNA follows: TGTGCCGGGCGACATAGCGGGAGGGCCCGGCCAAGCACAGATACGCAGTATTTT.